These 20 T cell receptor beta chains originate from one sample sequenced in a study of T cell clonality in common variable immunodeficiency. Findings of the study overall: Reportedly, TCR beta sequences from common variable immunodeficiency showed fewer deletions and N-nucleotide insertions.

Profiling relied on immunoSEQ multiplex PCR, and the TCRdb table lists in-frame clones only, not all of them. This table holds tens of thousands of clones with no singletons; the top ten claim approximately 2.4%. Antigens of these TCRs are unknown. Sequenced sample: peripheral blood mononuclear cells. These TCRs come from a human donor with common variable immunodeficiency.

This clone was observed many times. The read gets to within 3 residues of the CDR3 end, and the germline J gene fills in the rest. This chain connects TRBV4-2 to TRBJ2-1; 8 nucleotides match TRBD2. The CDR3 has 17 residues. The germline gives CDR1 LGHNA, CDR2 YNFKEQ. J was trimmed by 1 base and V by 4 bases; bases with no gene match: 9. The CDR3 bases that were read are TGTGCCAGCAGCCCCAGGACTAGCTTCAATTCCTACAATGAG. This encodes CASSPRTSFNSYNE. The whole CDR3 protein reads CASSPRTSFNSYNEQFF.

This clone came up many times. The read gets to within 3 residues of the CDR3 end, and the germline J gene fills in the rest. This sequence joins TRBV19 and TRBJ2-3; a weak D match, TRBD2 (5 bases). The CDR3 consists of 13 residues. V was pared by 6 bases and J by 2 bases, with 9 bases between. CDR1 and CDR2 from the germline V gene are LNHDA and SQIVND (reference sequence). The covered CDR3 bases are TGTGCCAGTAGAGCCCTAGCCACAGATACG. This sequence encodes CASRALATDT. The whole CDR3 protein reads CASRALATDTQYF.

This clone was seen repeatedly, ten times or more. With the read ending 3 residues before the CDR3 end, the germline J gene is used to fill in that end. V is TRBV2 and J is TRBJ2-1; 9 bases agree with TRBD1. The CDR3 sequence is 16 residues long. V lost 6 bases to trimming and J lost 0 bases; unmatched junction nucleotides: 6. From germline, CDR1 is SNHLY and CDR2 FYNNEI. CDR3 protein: CASRDRGLSSYNEQFF. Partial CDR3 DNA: TGTGCCAGCAGGGACAGGGGTTTAAGCTCCTACAATGAG.

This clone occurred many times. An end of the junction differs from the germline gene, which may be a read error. The sequenced CDR3 bases are TGCGCCAGCAGCCCCCGCGGGGCCCCGAACACCGGGGAG. Protein: CASSPRGAPNTGE. Given in full, the CDR3 is CASSPRGAPNTGELFF. The chain carries TRBV4-2 and TRBJ2-2; perhaps TRBD2 as D (6 bases). The read stops 3 residues short of the end of the CDR3; the missing end is completed from the germline J gene. This CDR3 comprises 16 residues. Germline loops: CDR1 LGHNA, CDR2 YNFKEQ.

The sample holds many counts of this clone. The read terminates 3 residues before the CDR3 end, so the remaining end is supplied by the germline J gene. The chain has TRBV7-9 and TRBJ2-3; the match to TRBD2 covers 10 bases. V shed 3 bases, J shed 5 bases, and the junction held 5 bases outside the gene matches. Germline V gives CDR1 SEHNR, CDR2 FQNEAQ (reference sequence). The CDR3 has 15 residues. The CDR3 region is CASSLGAGGQDTQYF. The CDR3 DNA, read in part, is TGTGCCAGCAGCTTGGGAGCGGGGGGGCAAGATACG.

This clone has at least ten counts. Incomplete CDR3 DNA: TGCAGTGCTAGAAGGTCGGGGTTCGGCGGC. Its translation is CSARRSGFGG. The CDR3 in full is CSARRSGFGGYTF. The V and J genes are TRBV20-1 and TRBJ1-2, with D hard to call. The read terminates 3 residues ahead of where the CDR3 ends, so the germline J gene completes it. This CDR3 is built from 13 residues. The germline V gene encodes CDR1 DFQATT and CDR2 SNEGSKA (reference sequence).

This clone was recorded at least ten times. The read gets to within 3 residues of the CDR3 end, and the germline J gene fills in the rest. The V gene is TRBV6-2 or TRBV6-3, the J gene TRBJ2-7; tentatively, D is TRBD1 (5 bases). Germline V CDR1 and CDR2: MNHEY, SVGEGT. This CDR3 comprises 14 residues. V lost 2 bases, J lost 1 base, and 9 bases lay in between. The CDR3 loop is CASSYPGPSYEQYF. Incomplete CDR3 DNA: TGTGCCAGCAGTTACCCAGGGCCGTCCTACGAG.

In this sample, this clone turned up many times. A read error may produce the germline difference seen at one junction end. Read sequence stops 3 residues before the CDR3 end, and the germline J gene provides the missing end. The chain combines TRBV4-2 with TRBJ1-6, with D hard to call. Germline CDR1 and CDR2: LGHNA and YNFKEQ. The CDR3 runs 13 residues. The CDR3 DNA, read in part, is TGCGCCAGCAGCCAAGCCAGGAATTCACCC. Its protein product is CASSQARNSP. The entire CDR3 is CASSQARNSPLHF.

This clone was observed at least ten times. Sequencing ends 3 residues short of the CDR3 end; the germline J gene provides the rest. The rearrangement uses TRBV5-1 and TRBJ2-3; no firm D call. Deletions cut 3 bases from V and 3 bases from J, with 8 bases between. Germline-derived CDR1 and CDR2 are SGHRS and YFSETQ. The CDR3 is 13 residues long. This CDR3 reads CASSSIGTDTQYF. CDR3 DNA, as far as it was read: TGCGCCAGCAGCTCAATAGGGACAGATACG.

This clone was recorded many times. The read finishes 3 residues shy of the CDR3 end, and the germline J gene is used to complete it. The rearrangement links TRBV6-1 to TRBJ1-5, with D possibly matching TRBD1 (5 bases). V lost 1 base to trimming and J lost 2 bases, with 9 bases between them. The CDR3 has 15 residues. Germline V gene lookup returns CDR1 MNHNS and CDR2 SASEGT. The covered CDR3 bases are TGTGCCAGCAGTGAAGTTCGGGGGGGCAATCAGCCC. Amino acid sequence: CASSEVRGGNQP. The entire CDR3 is CASSEVRGGNQPQHF.

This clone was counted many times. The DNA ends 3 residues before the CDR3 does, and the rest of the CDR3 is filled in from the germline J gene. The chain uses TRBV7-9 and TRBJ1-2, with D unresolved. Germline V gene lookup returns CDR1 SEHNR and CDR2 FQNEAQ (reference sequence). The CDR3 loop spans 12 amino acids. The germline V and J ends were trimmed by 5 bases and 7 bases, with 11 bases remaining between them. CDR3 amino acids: CASSPPYGGYTF. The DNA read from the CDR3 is TGTGCCAGCAGCCCCCCTTACGGTGGC.

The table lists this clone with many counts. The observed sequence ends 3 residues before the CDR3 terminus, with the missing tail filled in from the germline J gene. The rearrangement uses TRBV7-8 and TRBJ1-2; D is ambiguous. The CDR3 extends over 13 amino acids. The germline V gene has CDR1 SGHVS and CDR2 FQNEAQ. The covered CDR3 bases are TGTGCCAGCAGCTTAGCCGGGTTTGGGGGC. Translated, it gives CASSLAGFGG. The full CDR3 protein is CASSLAGFGGYTF.

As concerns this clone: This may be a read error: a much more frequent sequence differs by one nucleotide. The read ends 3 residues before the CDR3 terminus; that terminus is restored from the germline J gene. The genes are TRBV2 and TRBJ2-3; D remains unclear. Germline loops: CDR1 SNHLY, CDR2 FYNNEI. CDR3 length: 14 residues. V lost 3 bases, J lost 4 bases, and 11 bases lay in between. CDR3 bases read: TGTGCCAGCAGTGACAGGTGGGCCGCAGATACG. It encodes CASSDRWAADT. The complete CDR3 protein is CASSDRWAADTQYF.

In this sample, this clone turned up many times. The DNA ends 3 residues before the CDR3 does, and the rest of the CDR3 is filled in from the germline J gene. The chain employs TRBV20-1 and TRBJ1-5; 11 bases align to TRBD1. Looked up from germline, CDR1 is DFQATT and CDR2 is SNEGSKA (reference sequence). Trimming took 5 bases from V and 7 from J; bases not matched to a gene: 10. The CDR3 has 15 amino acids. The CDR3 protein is CSALRTGGARQPQHF. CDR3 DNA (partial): TGCAGTGCTCTACGGACAGGGGGCGCCCGACAGCCC.

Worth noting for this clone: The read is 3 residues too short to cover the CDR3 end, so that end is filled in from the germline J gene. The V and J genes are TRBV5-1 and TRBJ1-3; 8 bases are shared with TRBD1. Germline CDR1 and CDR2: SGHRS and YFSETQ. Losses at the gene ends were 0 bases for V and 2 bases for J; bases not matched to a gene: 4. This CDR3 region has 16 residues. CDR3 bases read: TGCGCCAGCAGCTTGGCCCCGACAGGGGCTGGAAACACC. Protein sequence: CASSLAPTGAGNT. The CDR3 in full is CASSLAPTGAGNTIYF.

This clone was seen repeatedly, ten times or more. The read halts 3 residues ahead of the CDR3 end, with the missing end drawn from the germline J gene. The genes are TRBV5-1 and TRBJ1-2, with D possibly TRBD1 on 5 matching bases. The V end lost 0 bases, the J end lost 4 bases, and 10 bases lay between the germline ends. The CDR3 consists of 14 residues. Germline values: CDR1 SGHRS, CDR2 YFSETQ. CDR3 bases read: TGCGCCAGCAGCTTGGATCCGGGGGGCTATGGC. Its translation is CASSLDPGGYG. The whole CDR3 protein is CASSLDPGGYGYTF.

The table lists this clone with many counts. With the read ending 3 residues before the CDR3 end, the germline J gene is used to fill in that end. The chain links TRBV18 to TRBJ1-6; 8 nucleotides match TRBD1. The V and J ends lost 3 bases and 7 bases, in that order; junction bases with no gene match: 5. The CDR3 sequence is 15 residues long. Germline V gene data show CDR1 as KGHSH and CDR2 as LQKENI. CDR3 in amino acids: CASSPGQGLNSPLHF. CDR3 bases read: TGTGCCAGCTCACCCGGACAGGGCCTGAATTCACCC.

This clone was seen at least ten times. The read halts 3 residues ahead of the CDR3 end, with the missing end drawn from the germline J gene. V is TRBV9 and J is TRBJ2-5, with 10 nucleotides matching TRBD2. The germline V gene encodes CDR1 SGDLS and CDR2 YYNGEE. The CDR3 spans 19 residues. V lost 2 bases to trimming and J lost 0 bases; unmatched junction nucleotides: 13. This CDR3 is CASSVPRRGLAQNQETQYF. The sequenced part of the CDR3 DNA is TGTGCCAGCAGCGTTCCCCGGCGGGGACTAGCGCAAAACCAAGAGACC.

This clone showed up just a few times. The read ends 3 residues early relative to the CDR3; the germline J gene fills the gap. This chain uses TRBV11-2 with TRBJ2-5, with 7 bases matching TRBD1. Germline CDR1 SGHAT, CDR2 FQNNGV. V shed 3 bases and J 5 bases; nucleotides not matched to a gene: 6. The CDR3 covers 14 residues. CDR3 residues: CASSFRQGGETQYF. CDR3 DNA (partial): TGTGCCAGCAGCTTTAGACAGGGTGGGGAGACC.

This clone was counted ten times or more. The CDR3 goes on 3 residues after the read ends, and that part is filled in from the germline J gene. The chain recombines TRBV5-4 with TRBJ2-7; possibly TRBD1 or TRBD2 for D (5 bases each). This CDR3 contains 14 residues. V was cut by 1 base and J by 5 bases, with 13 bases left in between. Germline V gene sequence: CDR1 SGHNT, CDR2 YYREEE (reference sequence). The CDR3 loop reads CASSLSGSEDEQYF. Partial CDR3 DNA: TGTGCCAGCAGCTTGTCAGGGAGTGAGGACGAG.